One sample yielded the 4 T cell receptor beta chains listed below, sequenced in a study of T cells after yellow fever vaccination. TCRdb redid the calling of the 5' RACE reads with MiXCR, one entry per CDR3 protein. In the table there are 30,000 or so distinct CDR3 sequences, more than 6.5% of which are singletons. Sample: PBMCs, either bulk or a sorted T-cell subset (CD4+, CD8+, memory, or dextramer-sorted; not recorded which), taken on the day of the first yellow fever vaccination. Every receptor here comes from a man younger than 30 who received the YFV17D yellow fever vaccine.

This clonotype was recorded at least ten times. The chain carries TRBV28 and TRBJ1-5; TRBD1 is a possible D gene (5 bases). Germline lookup yields CDR1 MDHEN and CDR2 SYDVKM. V lost 6 bases, J lost 3 bases, and 18 bases lay in between. This CDR3 has 16 residues. The CDR3 bases are TGTGCCAGCAGCTTGCCGTGGGGGGGGGACAATCAGCCCCAGCATTTT. It yields the protein CASSLPWGGDNQPQHF.

The CDR3 DNA is TGCAGTGCTTGGACTAGCGGGGGAAACACAGATACGCAGTATTTT. This gives the protein CSAWTSGGNTDTQYF. The chain recombines TRBV20-1 with TRBJ2-3; 13 bases align to TRBD2. V dropped 5 bases and J dropped 2; count of bases not matched to a gene: 4. The CDR3 length is 15 residues. The germline gives CDR1 DFQATT, CDR2 SNEGSKA (reference sequence).

This clonotype was detected ten times or more. The gene calls are TRBV5-1 and TRBJ2-5; possibly TRBD1 for D (6 bases). V was trimmed by 4 bases and J by 5 bases, leaving 18 bases between them. Germline assignment: CDR1 SGHRS and CDR2 YFSETQ. This CDR3 comprises 15 residues. As DNA, the CDR3 is TGCGCCAGCAGCATAGCGAGGACAGTCGGGGAGACCCAGTACTTC. Translated: CASSIARTVGETQYF. The variable domain in full, completed from reference TRBV5-1 and TRBJ2-5, reads KAGVTQTPRYLIKTRGQQVTLSCSPISGHRSVSWYQQTPGQGLQFLFEYFSETQRNKGNFPGRFSGRQFSNSRSEMNVSTLELGDSALYLCASSIARTVGETQYFGPGTRLLVL.

This clonotype was seen a handful of times. The chain recombines TRBV20-1 with TRBJ2-1; tentatively, D is TRBD2 (6 bases). The germline CDR1 and CDR2 sequences are DFQATT and SNEGSKA (reference sequence). The CDR3 contains 12 residues. CDR3 sequence reads: CSRGKEYNEQFF. The DNA of the CDR3 is TGCAGCCGGGGGAAAGAGTACAATGAGCAGTTCTTC.